The sequence of this T cell receptor (beta chain) was determined in a study of blood T cell repertoires in COVID-19. On the study more broadly: COVID-19 samples from acute and convalescent phases originated in the United States, Italy and Spain. PBMCs, B-cell-depleted T cells, or T cells were the source of the cDNA or gDNA that made up the material.

This clone was seen just once. Authors' processing steps: Researchers report that nucleated cell counts were estimated from reference gene primer amplification. Sequencing used immunoSEQ multiplex PCR; TCRdb keeps in-frame clones, though not all of them. V and J calls and clone size are given by that table; D and trimming were obtained from the DNA. Among more than 45,000 clones listed, 83% were seen once. Deletions cut 6 bases from V and 8 bases from J, with 7 bases between. This CDR3 is 11 amino acids long. The source of this sequence is a man between 35 and 55 years old with acute or convalescent COVID-19. The J gene is TRBJ1-4, the V gene TRBV12-3 or TRBV12-4; D uncertain. The sample consisted of peripheral blood. The CDR3 coding sequence is TGTGCCAGCAGAGAAGCGGAAAAACTGTTTTTT. It encodes CASREAEKLFF.